This T cell receptor beta chain was documented in a study of radiation and T cells in renal cell carcinoma. As to this clone: Its antigen remains unidentified.

The CDR3 contains 13 residues. CDR1 is SGHRS, CDR2 YFSETQ, per germline. The V gene lost 0 bases and the J gene lost 4 bases, with 6 bases spanning the gap. Treatment indicated: treatment-naive control, cytoreductive nephrectomy. Treatment-naive patients without radiation supplied the control tumors at nephrectomy. Clear cell pathology was present in this patient's renal cell carcinoma. Generated by immunoSEQ multiplex PCR, the TCRdb table keeps only in-frame clones and is missing some. The sample records about 23,000 clones, nearly 60% being singletons. Notes on the study in general: Only small tumor regions of about 0.97 g were sampled.

The chain is built from TRBV5-1 and TRBJ2-3; the D is unclear. The source material was tumor tissue, sampled from a patient whose treatment was nephrectomy without radiotherapy. The sequence was obtained from a man aged 40-50 years with renal cell carcinoma. The DNA for the CDR3 is TGCGCCAGCAGCTTGGCTATGTCAGATACGCAGTATTTT. Encoded protein: CASSLAMSDTQYF.